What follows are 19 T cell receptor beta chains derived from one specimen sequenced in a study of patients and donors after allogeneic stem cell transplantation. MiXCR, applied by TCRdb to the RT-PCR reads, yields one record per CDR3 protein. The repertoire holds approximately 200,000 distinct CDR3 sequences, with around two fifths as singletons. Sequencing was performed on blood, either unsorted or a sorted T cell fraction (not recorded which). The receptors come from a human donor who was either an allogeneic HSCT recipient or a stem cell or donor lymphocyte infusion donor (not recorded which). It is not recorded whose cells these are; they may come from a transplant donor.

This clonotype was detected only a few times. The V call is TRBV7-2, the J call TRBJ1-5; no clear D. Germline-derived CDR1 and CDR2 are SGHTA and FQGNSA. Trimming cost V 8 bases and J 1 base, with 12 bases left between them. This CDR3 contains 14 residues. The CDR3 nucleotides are TGTGCCAGCCTAAGGGAAAAAAGCAATCAGCCCCAGCATTTT. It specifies CASLREKSNQPQHF.

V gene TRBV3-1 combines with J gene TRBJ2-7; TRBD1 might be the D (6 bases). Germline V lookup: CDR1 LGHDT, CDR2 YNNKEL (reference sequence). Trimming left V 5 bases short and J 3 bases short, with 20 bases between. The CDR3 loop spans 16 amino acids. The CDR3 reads CASSWAPGTSIYEQYF. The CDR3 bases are TGTGCCAGCAGCTGGGCCCCCGGGACAAGCATCTACGAGCAGTACTTC.

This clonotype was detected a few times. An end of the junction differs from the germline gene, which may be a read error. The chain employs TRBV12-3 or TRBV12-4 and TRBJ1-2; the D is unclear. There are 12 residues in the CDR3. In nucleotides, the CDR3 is TGTGCCTGCAGTTTGAAGGGTTATGGCTACACCTTC. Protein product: CACSLKGYGYTF.

The CDR3 loop reads CSVRDGRTDTQYF. The CDR3 DNA is TGCAGCGTTCGGGACGGACGGACAGATACGCAGTATTTT. The V and J genes are TRBV29-1 and TRBJ2-3; D might be TRBD1 or TRBD2, each matching 5 bases. The CDR3 consists of 13 residues. Trimming stripped 5 bases from V and 3 bases from J, with 12 bases between. In germline, CDR1 is SQVTM, CDR2 ANQGSEA.

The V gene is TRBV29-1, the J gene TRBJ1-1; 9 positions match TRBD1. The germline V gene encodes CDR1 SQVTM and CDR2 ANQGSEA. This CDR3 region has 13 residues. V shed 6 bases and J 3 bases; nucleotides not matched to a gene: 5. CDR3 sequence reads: CSVSRDRDTEAFF. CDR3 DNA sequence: TGCAGCGTCTCCCGGGACAGGGACACTGAAGCTTTCTTT.

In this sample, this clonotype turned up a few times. The CDR3 spells CAISESEEGLRSPLHF. In DNA, the CDR3 is TGTGCCATCAGTGAGTCGGAGGAGGGGCTGAGATCACCCCTCCACTTT. V gene TRBV10-3 combines with J gene TRBJ1-6; the D gene is possibly TRBD1 (5 bases). Trimming left V 0 bases short and J 10 bases short, with 16 bases between. The CDR3 totals 16 residues. Germline V CDR1 and CDR2: ENHRY, SYGVKD.

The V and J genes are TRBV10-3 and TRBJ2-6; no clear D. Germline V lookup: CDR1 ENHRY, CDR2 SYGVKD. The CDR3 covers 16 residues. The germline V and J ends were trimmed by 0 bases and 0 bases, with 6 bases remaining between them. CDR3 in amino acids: CAISESWNSGANVLTF. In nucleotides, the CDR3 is TGTGCCATCAGTGAGTCTTGGAACTCTGGGGCCAACGTCCTGACTTTC.

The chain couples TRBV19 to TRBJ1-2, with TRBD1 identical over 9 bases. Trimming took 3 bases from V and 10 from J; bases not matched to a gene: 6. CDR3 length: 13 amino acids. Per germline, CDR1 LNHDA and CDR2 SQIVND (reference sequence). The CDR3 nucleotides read TGTGCCAGTAGTATGGGACAGGGAGTGGACTACACCTTC. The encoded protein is CASSMGQGVDYTF.

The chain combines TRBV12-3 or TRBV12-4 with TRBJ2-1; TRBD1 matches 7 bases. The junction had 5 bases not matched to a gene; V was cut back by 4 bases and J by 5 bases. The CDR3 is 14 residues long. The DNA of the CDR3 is TGTGCCAGCAGTTGGGTCGGGACAGACAATGAGCAGTTCTTC. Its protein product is CASSWVGTDNEQFF.

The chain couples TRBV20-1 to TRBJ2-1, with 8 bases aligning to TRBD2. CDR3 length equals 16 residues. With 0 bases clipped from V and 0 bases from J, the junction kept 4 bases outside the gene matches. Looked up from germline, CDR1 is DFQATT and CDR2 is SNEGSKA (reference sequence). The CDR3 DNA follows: TGCAGTGCTAGAGATAACAGCGGGAGCTCCTACAATGAGCAGTTCTTC. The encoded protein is CSARDNSGSSYNEQFF.

The CDR3 is CASSYPPRDSIYGYTF. In DNA, the CDR3 is TGTGCCAGCAGCTACCCACCCCGGGACAGTATCTATGGCTACACCTTC. V is TRBV7-2 and J is TRBJ1-2, with 7 bases identical to TRBD1. The V and J ends lost 4 bases and 4 bases, in that order; junction bases with no gene match: 12. This CDR3 has 16 amino acids. CDR1 is SGHTA and CDR2 is FQGNSA in the germline V gene.

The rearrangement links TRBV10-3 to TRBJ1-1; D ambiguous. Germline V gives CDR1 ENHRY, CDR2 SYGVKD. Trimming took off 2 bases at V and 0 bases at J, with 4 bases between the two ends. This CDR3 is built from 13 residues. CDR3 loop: CAISEPVNTEAFF. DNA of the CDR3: TGTGCCATCAGTGAGCCGGTGAACACTGAAGCTTTCTTT.

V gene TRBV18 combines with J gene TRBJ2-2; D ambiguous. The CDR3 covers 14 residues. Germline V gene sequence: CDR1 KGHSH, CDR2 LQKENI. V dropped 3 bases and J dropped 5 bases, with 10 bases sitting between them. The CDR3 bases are TGTGCCAGCTCACCTCCCCGGCTGACCGGGGAGCTGTTTTTT. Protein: CASSPPRLTGELFF.

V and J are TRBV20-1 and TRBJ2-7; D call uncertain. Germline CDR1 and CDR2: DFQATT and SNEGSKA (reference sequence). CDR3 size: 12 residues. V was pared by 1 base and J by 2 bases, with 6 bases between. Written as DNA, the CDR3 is TGCAGTGCTAGAGCCCGCACCTACGAGCAGTACTTC. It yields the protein CSARARTYEQYF.

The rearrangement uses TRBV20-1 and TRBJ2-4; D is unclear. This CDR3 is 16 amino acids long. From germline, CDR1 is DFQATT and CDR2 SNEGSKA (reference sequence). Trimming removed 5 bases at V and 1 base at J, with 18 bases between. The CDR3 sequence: CSAPPSGVSAKNIQYF. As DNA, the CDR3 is TGCAGTGCTCCCCCTAGTGGGGTTAGCGCCAAAAACATTCAGTACTTC.

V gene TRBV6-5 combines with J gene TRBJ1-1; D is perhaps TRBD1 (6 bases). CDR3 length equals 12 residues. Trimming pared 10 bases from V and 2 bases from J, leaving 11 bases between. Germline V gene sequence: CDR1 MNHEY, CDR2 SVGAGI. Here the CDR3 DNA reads TGTGCCACCTCCAGGGGCAACACTGAAGCTTTCTTT. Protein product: CATSRGNTEAFF.

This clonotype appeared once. CDR3 nucleotide sequence: TGCGCCAGCAGAGGGCGGTTTCGGGTTTGTCAGCCCCAGCATTTT. It translates to CASRGRFRVCQPQHF. The rearrangement links TRBV5-1 to TRBJ1-5; D not resolved. CDR3 length: 15 amino acids. V was shortened by 5 bases and J by 6 bases, with 18 bases between the two germline ends. From germline, CDR1 is SGHRS and CDR2 YFSETQ.

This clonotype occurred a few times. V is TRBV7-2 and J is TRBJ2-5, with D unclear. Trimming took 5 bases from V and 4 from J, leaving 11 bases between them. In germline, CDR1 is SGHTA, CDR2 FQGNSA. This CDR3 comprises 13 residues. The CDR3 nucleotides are TGTGCCAGCAGCCTCAACGGCCTAGAGACCCAGTACTTC. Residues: CASSLNGLETQYF.

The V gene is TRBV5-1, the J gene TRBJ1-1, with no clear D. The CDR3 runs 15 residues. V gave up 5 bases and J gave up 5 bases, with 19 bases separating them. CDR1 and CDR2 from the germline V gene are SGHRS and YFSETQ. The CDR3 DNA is TGCGCCAGCAGTAATAAGGGAGTAGGAAGGACTGAAGCTTTCTTT. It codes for CASSNKGVGRTEAFF. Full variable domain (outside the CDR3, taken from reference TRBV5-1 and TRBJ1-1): KAGVTQTPRYLIKTRGQQVTLSCSPISGHRSVSWYQQTPGQGLQFLFEYFSETQRNKGNFPGRFSGRQFSNSRSEMNVSTLELGDSALYLCASSNKGVGRTEAFFGQGTRLTVV.